These 17 T cell receptor beta chains share one sample of origin, sequenced in a study of early T cells in non-severe SARS-CoV-2 infection. TCRdb recomputed calls from the 5' RACE reads with MiXCR, one row per CDR3 protein. The sample consists of approximately 77,000 distinct CDR3 sequences, 5% of them appearing once. Sequences were derived from whole blood, sampled at baseline. The receptors come from an adult who was a healthcare worker with PCR-confirmed SARS-CoV-2 infection or an uninfected control (not recorded which).

This clonotype was seen at least ten times. The chain recombines TRBV19 with TRBJ2-1; TRBD2 aligns across 10 bases. V was pared by 3 bases and J by 5 bases, with 13 bases of the junction left unmatched. Looked up from germline, CDR1 is LNHDA and CDR2 is SQIVND (reference sequence). This CDR3 contains 18 residues. Here the CDR3 DNA reads TGTGCCAGTAGTATTATAGGGCGGGGACTAGCGAAAAACAATGAGCAGTTCTTC. This sequence encodes CASSIIGRGLAKNNEQFF.

The table lists this clonotype with many counts. The rearrangement links TRBV11-2 to TRBJ2-7; 7 bases agree with TRBD2. This CDR3 spans 15 amino acids. Trimming at V came to 3 bases and at J to 2 bases, leaving 7 bases not matched to a gene. Germline CDR1 is SGHAT and CDR2 is FQNNGV. CDR3 region: CASSFKRDPPYEQYF. CDR3 DNA sequence: TGTGCCAGCAGCTTCAAGCGGGACCCCCCCTACGAGCAGTACTTC.

This clonotype has ten or more counts. V usage is TRBV20-1 and J usage is TRBJ2-1, with 10 nucleotides matching TRBD2. Per germline, CDR1 DFQATT and CDR2 SNEGSKA (reference sequence). The V segment lost 3 bases and the J segment 0 bases; nucleotides outside the gene matches: 2. The CDR3 spans 15 residues. The CDR3 DNA reads as TGCAGTGCTAGGACTAGCGGGCGCTCCTACAATGAGCAGTTCTTC. Translated, it gives CSARTSGRSYNEQFF.

Many counts were recorded for this clonotype. The gene calls are TRBV7-6 and TRBJ2-5; D remains unclear. Germline V lookup: CDR1 SGHVS, CDR2 FNYEAQ. V was trimmed by 2 bases and J by 0 bases, leaving 7 bases between them. This CDR3 has 14 amino acids. CDR3 sequence: CASSLYRDQETQYF. The CDR3 DNA is TGTGCCAGCAGCTTATACCGGGACCAAGAGACCCAGTACTTC.

V usage is TRBV9 and J usage is TRBJ1-3; D not resolved. Trimming shortened V by 8 bases and J by 3 bases, and 3 bases separated the two germline ends. CDR1 and CDR2 (germline): SGDLS, YYNGEE. The CDR3 consists of 10 residues. CDR3 nucleotides: TGTGCCAGTGGTGGAAACACCATATATTTT. This encodes CASGGNTIYF.

In regard to this clonotype: Given a much more abundant clone one base away, this may be a read error. This rearrangement joins TRBV6-1 to TRBJ2-1; TRBD2 matches at 11 bases. There are 13 residues in the CDR3. Germline values: CDR1 MNHNS, CDR2 SASEGT. The CDR3 DNA follows: TGTGCCGGCAGGACTAGCGGGCGGCTTGAGCAGTTCTTC. It encodes CAGRTSGRLEQFF.

The table lists this clonotype with many counts. The chain recombines TRBV11-2 with TRBJ2-3; 7 nucleotides match TRBD1. CDR3 size: 17 residues. The V segment lost 2 bases and the J segment 0 bases; nucleotides outside the gene matches: 8. CDR1 is SGHAT and CDR2 is FQNNGV in the germline V gene. The CDR3 DNA reads TGTGCCAGCAGCTTAAAGACAGGGACCTTTAGCACAGATACGCAGTATTTT. It translates to CASSLKTGTFSTDTQYF.

This chain uses TRBV5-1 with TRBJ2-5, with D possibly being TRBD1 (6 bases). Germline V gives CDR1 SGHRS, CDR2 YFSETQ. The ends were cut back, 1 base at V and 2 bases at J, with 12 bases in the middle. The CDR3 loop spans 15 amino acids. CDR3 protein: CASSLMGQRQETQYF. Here the CDR3 DNA reads TGCGCCAGCAGCTTGATGGGACAACGACAAGAGACCCAGTACTTC.

This clonotype occurred many times. The chain joins TRBV20-1 to TRBJ2-5; no clear D gene. Trimming left V 6 bases short and J 2 bases short, with 19 bases between. Germline CDR1 and CDR2: DFQATT and SNEGSKA (reference sequence). The CDR3 consists of 15 residues. As DNA, the CDR3 is TGCAGTGCCATCACCAATGGCGGAGCTCAAGAGACCCAGTACTTC. Amino acids: CSAITNGGAQETQYF.

This sequence joins TRBV20-1 and TRBJ2-1; tentatively, D is TRBD2 (6 bases). Per germline, CDR1 DFQATT and CDR2 SNEGSKA (reference sequence). This CDR3 is 13 amino acids long. V gave up 4 bases and J gave up 6 bases, with 13 bases separating them. The CDR3 loop reads CSATPGTLNEQFF. The DNA for the CDR3 is TGCAGTGCTACCCCCGGGACTCTCAATGAGCAGTTCTTC.

This clonotype was recorded many times. The chain uses TRBV12-3 or TRBV12-4 and TRBJ1-2; no clear D gene. V lost 0 bases, J lost 3 bases, and 14 bases lay in between. This CDR3 comprises 16 residues. The CDR3: CASSLAWTPGYYGYTF. CDR3 bases: TGTGCCAGCAGTTTAGCGTGGACCCCCGGGTACTATGGCTACACCTTC.

This clonotype occurred many times. The rearrangement joins TRBV3-1 to TRBJ2-3; 9 bases align to TRBD1. Germline V lookup: CDR1 LGHDT, CDR2 YNNKEL (reference sequence). Trimming at V came to 4 bases and at J to 2 bases, leaving 4 bases not matched to a gene. The CDR3 extends over 15 amino acids. Here the CDR3 DNA reads TGTGCCAGCAGCCCGGGGACAGGGTACACAGATACGCAGTATTTT. It encodes CASSPGTGYTDTQYF.

This clonotype was recorded many times. The rearrangement joins TRBV29-1 to TRBJ2-6, with D perhaps TRBD1 (5 bases). The CDR3 covers 13 residues. The germline V gene has CDR1 SQVTM and CDR2 ANQGSEA. Between the trimmed V and J ends, which lost 5 bases and 2 bases, there was a span of 7 bases. The CDR3 DNA follows: TGCAGCGTTCAGGGTACTGGGGCCAACGTCCTGACTTTC. Protein sequence: CSVQGTGANVLTF.

This clonotype was seen at least ten times. The chain couples TRBV18 to TRBJ2-7; 7 positions agree with TRBD1. The V gene's germline CDR1 is KGHSH and CDR2 LQKENI. The junction had 5 bases not matched to a gene; V was cut back by 4 bases and J by 5 bases. CDR3 length: 13 amino acids. For the CDR3, the DNA is TGTGCCAGCTCACTAACAGGGGATCACGAGCAGTACTTC. As protein: CASSLTGDHEQYF.

This clonotype was picked up many times. V and J are TRBV9 and TRBJ2-2; D remains ambiguous. CDR3 size: 14 residues. Germline CDR1 is SGDLS and CDR2 is YYNGEE. The V end lost 4 bases, the J end lost 0 bases, and 7 bases lay between the germline ends. CDR3 region: CASSFRTNTGELFF. In DNA, the CDR3 is TGTGCCAGCAGCTTTCGGACGAACACCGGGGAGCTGTTTTTT.

This clonotype was detected ten times or more. The chain recombines TRBV9 with TRBJ1-3, with a possible D match to TRBD1 (5 bases). Germline V gene sequence: CDR1 SGDLS, CDR2 YYNGEE. This CDR3 has 18 residues. V lost 2 bases and J lost 0, with 18 bases in between. The CDR3 region has the DNA TGTGCCAGCAGCGTCGGGGGTCAGTCTACCCGCTCTGGAAACACCATATATTTT. Translating gives CASSVGGQSTRSGNTIYF.

This clonotype was detected ten times or more. The V and J genes are TRBV5-6 and TRBJ2-4; the match to TRBD2 covers 7 bases. The trim removed 1 base at V and 8 bases at J, leaving 3 bases unmatched. CDR1 is SGHDT, CDR2 YYEEEE, per germline. This CDR3 has 13 residues. Here the CDR3 reads CASSLRSGDIQYF. The CDR3, as DNA: TGTGCCAGCAGCTTGAGAAGCGGGGACATTCAGTACTTC.